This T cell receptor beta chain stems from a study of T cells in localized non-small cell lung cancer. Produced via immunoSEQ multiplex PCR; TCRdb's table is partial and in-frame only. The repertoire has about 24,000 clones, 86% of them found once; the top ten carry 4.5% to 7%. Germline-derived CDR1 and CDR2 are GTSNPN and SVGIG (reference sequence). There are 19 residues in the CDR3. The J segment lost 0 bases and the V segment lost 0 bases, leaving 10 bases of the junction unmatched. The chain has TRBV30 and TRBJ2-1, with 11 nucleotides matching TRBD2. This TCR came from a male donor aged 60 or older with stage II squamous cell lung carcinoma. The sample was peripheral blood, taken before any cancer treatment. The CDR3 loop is CAWSVGLAGGPLSYNEQFF. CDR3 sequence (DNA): TGTGCCTGGAGTGTAGGGCTAGCGGGAGGCCCCCTCTCCTACAATGAGCAGTTCTTC.